The 18 T cell receptor beta chains presented below share a single source sample, sequenced in a study of beta chain features in type 1 diabetes. TCRB transcripts that were expressed got sequenced, as all of the isolated RNA had been reverse transcribed. The repertoire was sequenced with immunoSEQ multiplex PCR; TCRdb's copy has only in-frame clones and lacks some. The sample lists about 160,000 clones; 7.5% to 10% were seen once. Material for sequencing was central memory CD4+ T cells from blood. All receptors derive from a woman between 18 and 29 years old in good health.

The CDR3 region is CAWTPQGAYSPLHF. The CDR3 DNA reads as TGTGCCTGGACTCCCCAGGGGGCGTATTCACCCCTCCACTTT. This chain uses TRBV30 with TRBJ1-6; 8 bases match TRBD1. After removal of 4 bases from V and 8 bases from J, the junction contained 7 bases not matched to a gene. Germline lookup yields CDR1 GTSNPN and CDR2 SVGIG (reference sequence). The CDR3 has 14 residues.

The genes are TRBV7-9 and TRBJ2-7; 7 bases agree with TRBD1. Germline trimming cut 8 bases from V and 2 bases from J; bases unmatched to any gene: 9. CDR1 and CDR2 (germline): SEHNR, FQNEAQ (reference sequence). The CDR3 extends over 14 amino acids. The CDR3 nucleotides read TGTGCCAGCTCAATCGGGACAGAACCCTACGAGCAGTACTTC. Protein product: CASSIGTEPYEQYF.

This clone has a handful of counts. The CDR3 sequence: CASSATGQGSEQYF. The CDR3 nucleotides are TGTGCCAGCTCAGCCACGGGACAGGGTAGCGAGCAGTACTTC. The chain has TRBV18 and TRBJ2-7, with 9 positions matching TRBD1. The CDR3 covers 14 residues. Germline lookup yields CDR1 KGHSH and CDR2 LQKENI. The junction had 8 bases not matched to a gene; V was cut back by 5 bases and J by 6 bases. Variable domain in full (rest from reference TRBV18 and TRBJ2-7): NAGVMQNPRHLVRRRGQEARLRCSPMKGHSHVYWYRQLPEEGLKFMVYLQKENIIDESGMPKERFSAEFPKEGPSILRIQQVVRGDSAAYFCASSATGQGSEQYFGPGTRLTVT.

This chain joins TRBV7-9 and TRBJ2-3, with TRBD2 matching over 9 bases. J lost 2 bases, V lost 5 bases, and 5 bases had no gene match. This CDR3 region has 15 residues. CDR1 is SEHNR and CDR2 is FQNEAQ in the germline V gene (reference sequence). CDR3 DNA sequence: TGTGCCAGCAGCGAATCTAGCGGGACCACAGATACGCAGTATTTT. Translating it yields CASSESSGTTDTQYF.

As regards this clone: Being one base from a much bigger clone, this may be a read error. The chain is built from TRBV7-3 and TRBJ1-1, with D perhaps TRBD1 (5 bases). Trimming shortened V by 5 bases and J by 1 base, and 8 bases separated the two germline ends. The germline gives CDR1 SGHTA, CDR2 FQGTGA. CDR3 size: 13 residues. CDR3 protein: CASSPTGNTEAFF. CDR3 nucleotides: TGTGCCAGCAGCCCTACAGGGAACACTGAAGCTTTCTTT.

This clone appeared a few times. V gene TRBV6-5 combines with J gene TRBJ2-3, with 10 bases lining up with TRBD2. Trimming at V came to 7 bases and at J to 5 bases, leaving 6 bases not matched to a gene. CDR1 MNHEY and CDR2 SVGAGI come from the germline V gene. The CDR3 covers 14 residues. CDR3 sequence (DNA): TGTGCCAGCATGAGGAGCGGGAGGGGAGATACGCAGTATTTT. It yields the protein CASMRSGRGDTQYF.

This clone was seen many times. V and J are TRBV28 and TRBJ1-1; D not certain. This CDR3 has 14 amino acids. Germline V CDR1 and CDR2: MDHEN, SYDVKM. Trimming removed 5 bases at V and 4 bases at J, with 14 bases between. In DNA, the CDR3 is TGTGCCAGCAGTCGTAGTGGGCCGGCCACTGAAGCTTTCTTT. It is translated as CASSRSGPATEAFF.

With regard to this clone: Other DNA sequences in this sample translate to the same CDR3. The rearrangement uses TRBV2 and TRBJ2-3, with D uncertain. Germline values: CDR1 SNHLY, CDR2 FYNNEI. The V end was cut by 6 bases, the J end by 2 bases, with 3 bases between. The CDR3 consists of 11 residues. The CDR3 bases are TGTGCCAGCAGCCTCACAGATACGCAGTATTTT. Protein product: CASSLTDTQYF.

This clone was seen a few times. The rearrangement links TRBV6-5 to TRBJ2-3; weak D call: TRBD2 (6 bases). CDR1 is MNHEY and CDR2 is SVGAGI in the germline V gene. Trimming shortened V by 5 bases and J by 0 bases, and 12 bases separated the two germline ends. This CDR3 has 15 residues. CDR3 protein: CASSPRERSTDTQYF. CDR3 bases: TGTGCCAGCAGTCCTCGGGAGAGAAGCACAGATACGCAGTATTTT.

This clone was detected only a few times. The chain has TRBV19 and TRBJ2-4, with TRBD2 as a possible D gene (6 bases). This CDR3 spans 17 amino acids. Looked up from germline, CDR1 is LNHDA and CDR2 is SQIVND (reference sequence). V lost 5 bases and J 0 bases, leaving 17 bases between the germline ends. CDR3: CASSHRGSGLAKNIQYF. CDR3 coding DNA: TGTGCCAGTAGTCACCGTGGTAGCGGATTAGCCAAAAACATTCAGTACTTC.

This chain connects TRBV6-1 to TRBJ1-2, with D perhaps TRBD1 (6 bases). This CDR3 is built from 14 residues. CDR1 is MNHNS and CDR2 is SASEGT in the germline V gene. V lost 9 bases and J 1 base, leaving 15 bases between the germline ends. The DNA of the CDR3 is TGTGCCAGTGAGCCCGGGGGGCATAACTATGGCTACACCTTC. Residues: CASEPGGHNYGYTF.

This chain uses TRBV7-9 with TRBJ2-7, with 8 bases identical to TRBD1. The CDR3 totals 12 residues. Germline CDR1 is SEHNR and CDR2 is FQNEAQ (reference sequence). Losses at the gene ends were 3 bases for V and 9 bases for J; bases not matched to a gene: 4. The CDR3 protein is CASSLDRVGQYF. The CDR3 bases are TGTGCCAGCAGCTTGGACAGGGTGGGGCAGTACTTC.

This clone has more than one count but fewer than ten. In nucleotides, the CDR3 is TGCGCCAGCAGTCCACCTCTGGACAGGATCTACGAGCAGTACTTC. Translation gives CASSPPLDRIYEQYF. V usage is TRBV23-1 and J usage is TRBJ2-7; 7 nucleotides align to TRBD1. TRBV23-1 is an ORF; its function is uncertain. V trimming: 4 bases; J trimming: 3 bases; junction bases outside the gene matches: 9. This CDR3 contains 15 residues.

In this sample, this clone turned up many times. Other DNA sequences of this sample code for an identical CDR3. The chain couples TRBV30 to TRBJ1-5, with D uncertain. CDR1 GTSNPN and CDR2 SVGIG come from the germline V gene (reference sequence). The CDR3 runs 14 residues. Trimming removed 0 bases at V and 3 bases at J, with 9 bases between. The CDR3 is CAWSVQAANQPQHF. The CDR3 nucleotides read TGTGCCTGGAGTGTTCAGGCCGCCAATCAGCCCCAGCATTTT.

The chain joins TRBV27 to TRBJ2-1; TRBD2 matches 9 bases. From germline, CDR1 is MNHEY and CDR2 SMNVEV (reference sequence). This CDR3 region has 13 residues. Trimming at V came to 0 bases and at J to 13 bases, leaving 4 bases not matched to a gene. The CDR3 DNA follows: TGTGCCAGCAGTTTATCAAGCGGGAGGAGCCAGTTCTTC. Translation: CASSLSSGRSQFF.

This clone was found a few times. The genes are TRBV5-1 and TRBJ2-7; 12 bases map to TRBD2. Germline V gives CDR1 SGHRS, CDR2 YFSETQ. The CDR3 consists of 14 residues. Trimming at V came to 3 bases and at J to 7 bases, leaving 5 bases not matched to a gene. In DNA, the CDR3 is TGCGCCAGCAGCTCCGGACTAGCGGGAAGGGAGCAGTACTTC. It yields the protein CASSSGLAGREQYF.

The chain carries TRBV7-9 and TRBJ1-2; weak D call: TRBD1 (6 bases). CDR3 length equals 16 residues. Germline V gene data show CDR1 as SEHNR and CDR2 as FQNEAQ (reference sequence). V was shortened by 1 base and J by 5 bases, with 17 bases between the two germline ends. The CDR3 loop is CASSLESWAGDYGYTF. For the CDR3, the DNA is TGTGCCAGCAGCTTAGAGTCGTGGGCAGGGGATTATGGCTACACCTTC.

V usage is TRBV30 and J usage is TRBJ2-7, with D possibly being TRBD1 (6 bases). Trimming took off 8 bases at V and 4 bases at J, with 12 bases between the two ends. The CDR3 sequence is 11 residues long. Germline CDR1 is GTSNPN and CDR2 is SVGIG (reference sequence). CDR3 nucleotide sequence: TGTGCCGAAGGCAGGGGATACGAGCAGTACTTC. Protein product: CAEGRGYEQYF.